Listed below are T cell receptor beta chains from one sample, sequenced in a study of CD8+CD57+ T cells in acquired aplastic anemia. TCRdb re-called the reads with MiXCR, one entry per CDR3 protein. This sample yields 400,000 to 600,000 distinct CDR3 sequences, of which approximately 33% are seen a single time; roughly 0.89% belongs to the top ten. The material sequenced was sorted CD4+, CD8+, or CD8+CD57+ T cells (not recorded which) from PBMCs. Source of these receptors: a human donor with aplastic anemia. Both conserved end residues are trimmed from each CDR3. Each record gives: V gene, CDR3 protein.

TRBV29-1,SGGQGSTDTQY
TRBV27,ASSLSRGIFTDTQY
TRBV10-3,ASSESEGWGRQPQY
TRBV7-8,ASSGDRDRASDTQY
TRBV29-1,SSPRQGVRYT
TRBV20-1,SAIRNPSYEQY
TRBV19,AARDIWANVLT
TRBV7-4,ASVGSYEQY
TRBV7-8,ASSNYKGNEKLF
TRBV19,ASSIDLDRGGDEQY
TRBV6-1,ASTRDDGGSPLH
TRBV9,ASSVGTSVQETQY
TRBV20-1,SANPPGGEAEAF
TRBV6-1,ASLVTTGEIRQPQH
TRBV6-2/TRBV6-3,ASSYTPRGRGLLGTGEGGYT
TRBV7-8,ASSLVPSQGETQY
TRBV20-1,SAVRDRGRDEQF
TRBV7-3,ASSSSVAGSTDTQY
TRBV30,AWSVTVVPGNTIY
TRBV20-1,SARVTGAVTGELF